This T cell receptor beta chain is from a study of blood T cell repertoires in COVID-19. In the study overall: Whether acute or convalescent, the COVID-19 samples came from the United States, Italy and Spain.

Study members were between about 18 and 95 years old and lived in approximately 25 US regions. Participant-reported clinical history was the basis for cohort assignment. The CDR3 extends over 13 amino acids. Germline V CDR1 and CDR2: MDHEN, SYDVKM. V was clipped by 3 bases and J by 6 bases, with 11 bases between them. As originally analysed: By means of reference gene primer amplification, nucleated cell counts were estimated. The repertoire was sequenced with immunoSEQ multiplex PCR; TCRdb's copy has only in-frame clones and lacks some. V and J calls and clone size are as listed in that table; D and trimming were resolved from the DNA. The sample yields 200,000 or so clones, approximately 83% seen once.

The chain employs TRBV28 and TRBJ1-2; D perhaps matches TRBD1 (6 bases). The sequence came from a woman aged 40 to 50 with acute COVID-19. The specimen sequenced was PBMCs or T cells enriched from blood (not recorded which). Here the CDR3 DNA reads TGTGCCAGCAGTTTCAGGGGAACAGATGGCTACACCTTC. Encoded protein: CASSFRGTDGYTF.